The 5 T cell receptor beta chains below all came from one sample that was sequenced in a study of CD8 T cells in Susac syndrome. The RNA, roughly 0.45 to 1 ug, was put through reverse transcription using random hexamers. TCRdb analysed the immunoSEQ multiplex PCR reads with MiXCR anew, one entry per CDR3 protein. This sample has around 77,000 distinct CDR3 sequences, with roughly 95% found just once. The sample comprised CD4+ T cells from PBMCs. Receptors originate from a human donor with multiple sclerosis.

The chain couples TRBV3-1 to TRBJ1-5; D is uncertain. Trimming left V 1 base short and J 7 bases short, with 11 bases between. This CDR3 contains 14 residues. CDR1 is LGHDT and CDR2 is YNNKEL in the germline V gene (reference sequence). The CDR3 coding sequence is TGTGCCAGCAGCCAAGGCAGCGGAGGCCAGCCCCAGCATTTT. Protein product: CASSQGSGGQPQHF.

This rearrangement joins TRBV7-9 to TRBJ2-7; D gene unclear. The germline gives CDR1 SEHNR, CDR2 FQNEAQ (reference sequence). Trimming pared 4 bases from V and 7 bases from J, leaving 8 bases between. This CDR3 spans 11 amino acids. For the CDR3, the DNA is TGTGCCAGCAGCTCCATAGGGGAGCAGTACTTC. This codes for CASSSIGEQYF.

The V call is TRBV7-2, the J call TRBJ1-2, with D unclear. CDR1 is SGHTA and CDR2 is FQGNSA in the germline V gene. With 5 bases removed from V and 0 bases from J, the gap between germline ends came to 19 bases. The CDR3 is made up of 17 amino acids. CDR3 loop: CASSQSSFRRANYGYTF. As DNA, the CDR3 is TGTGCCAGCAGCCAGAGCAGTTTCCGGAGAGCTAACTATGGCTACACCTTC.

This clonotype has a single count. CDR3 nucleotide sequence: TGCAGTGCCAAACCGATCGTAGAGACCCAGTACTTC. The encoded protein is CSAKPIVETQYF. The V call is TRBV20-1, the J call TRBJ2-5; D remains ambiguous. From germline, CDR1 is DFQATT and CDR2 SNEGSKA (reference sequence). CDR3 length: 12 amino acids. V lost 6 bases to trimming and J lost 4 bases, with 12 bases between them.

The CDR3 nucleotides read TGTGCCAGCAGTGAGGGACTAGCGACCTATGGTGCCAAAAACATTCAGTACTTC. Amino acid sequence: CASSEGLATYGAKNIQYF. The chain is built from TRBV2 and TRBJ2-4; 10 bases match TRBD2. The CDR3 has 18 amino acids. Germline V gene lookup returns CDR1 SNHLY and CDR2 FYNNEI. Unmatched junction bases numbered 9, after V lost 3 bases and J lost 1 base. Drawing the rest from reference TRBV2 and TRBJ2-4, the complete variable domain is EPEVTQTPSHQVTQMGQEVILRCVPISNHLYFYWYRQILGQKVEFLVSFYNNEISEKSEIFDDQFSVERPDGSNFTLKIRSTKLEDSAMYFCASSEGLATYGAKNIQYFGAGTRLSVL.